Listed below are T cell receptor beta chains from one sample, sequenced in a study of T cell responses to AZD1222 COVID-19 vaccine. Profiled with immunoSEQ multiplex PCR; TCRdb holds only in-frame clones, not every one. Here the sample spans tens of thousands of clones, 89% being singletons. The sequences come from peripheral blood, collected on day 0 of AZD1222 vaccination. All receptors come from an adult in good health. Each CDR3 is given with its conserved first and last residue. The order of the fields is J gene, D gene, V gene, clone size, CDR3 protein. A D gene is named only where the DNA matches it firmly. Only part of the rows carry a size: once, few, many, or a class if the clone is expanded.

j_gene: TRBJ1-1
d_gene: -
v_gene: TRBV13
abundance: -
CDR3aa: CASSSGTNTEAFF

j_gene: TRBJ2-3
d_gene: TRBD2
v_gene: TRBV20-1
abundance: -
CDR3aa: CSASRLAGAVTDTQYF

j_gene: TRBJ2-7
d_gene: TRBD2
v_gene: TRBV5-6
abundance: -
CDR3aa: CASSHGGASYEQYF

j_gene: TRBJ1-1
d_gene: -
v_gene: TRBV18
abundance: -
CDR3aa: CASSPVLISNTEAFF

j_gene: TRBJ2-1
d_gene: -
v_gene: TRBV27
abundance: -
CDR3aa: CASSSGPSSYNEQFF

j_gene: TRBJ1-5
d_gene: -
v_gene: TRBV18
abundance: -
CDR3aa: CASSLSKDQPQHF

j_gene: TRBJ1-4
d_gene: -
v_gene: TRBV4-1
abundance: -
CDR3aa: CASSQASTNEKLFF

j_gene: TRBJ2-2
d_gene: TRBD2
v_gene: TRBV7-3
abundance: -
CDR3aa: CASRPPGLAGTGELFF

j_gene: TRBJ1-2
d_gene: TRBD1
v_gene: TRBV7-2
abundance: -
CDR3aa: CASSLTRGTGGFGYTF

j_gene: TRBJ1-4
d_gene: TRBD1
v_gene: TRBV15
abundance: -
CDR3aa: CATSRNGDRGEKLFF

j_gene: TRBJ2-3
d_gene: TRBD1
v_gene: TRBV7-2
abundance: -
CDR3aa: CASSLERQGGTDTQYF

j_gene: TRBJ2-7
d_gene: TRBD1
v_gene: TRBV6-5
abundance: -
CDR3aa: CASSKQGNLYEQYF

j_gene: TRBJ1-6
d_gene: TRBD1
v_gene: TRBV7-9
abundance: -
CDR3aa: CASSQGQHNSPLHF

j_gene: TRBJ1-2
d_gene: TRBD1
v_gene: TRBV5-1
abundance: -
CDR3aa: CASSLGWYRGHGYTF

j_gene: TRBJ1-1
d_gene: -
v_gene: TRBV2
abundance: -
CDR3aa: CASSGEGVNTEAFF

j_gene: TRBJ2-7
d_gene: -
v_gene: TRBV6-5
abundance: -
CDR3aa: CASSSLLGEQYF

j_gene: TRBJ2-5
d_gene: TRBD1
v_gene: TRBV7-2
abundance: -
CDR3aa: CASSLGQGYRETQYF

j_gene: TRBJ2-1
d_gene: -
v_gene: TRBV28
abundance: -
CDR3aa: CASSWSAGSEQFF

j_gene: TRBJ1-1
d_gene: TRBD1
v_gene: TRBV5-4
abundance: -
CDR3aa: CASSLPGTGVDTEAFF

j_gene: TRBJ1-2
d_gene: TRBD1
v_gene: TRBV13
abundance: -
CDR3aa: CASSRRTGDYGYTF

j_gene: TRBJ1-4
d_gene: -
v_gene: TRBV28
abundance: -
CDR3aa: CASSLTPSRGEKLFF

j_gene: TRBJ1-2
d_gene: -
v_gene: TRBV5-4
abundance: once
CDR3aa: CASSSPLSRVHGYTF

j_gene: TRBJ1-4
d_gene: -
v_gene: TRBV15
abundance: few
CDR3aa: CATSREAGAAEKLFF

j_gene: TRBJ2-7
d_gene: -
v_gene: TRBV4-1
abundance: -
CDR3aa: CASSQEPNYEQYF

j_gene: TRBJ2-7
d_gene: -
v_gene: TRBV7-2
abundance: -
CDR3aa: CASSLQGQNFYEQYF

j_gene: TRBJ1-2
d_gene: -
v_gene: TRBV4-1
abundance: -
CDR3aa: CASSQDKWAGIGYGYTF

j_gene: TRBJ1-2
d_gene: TRBD1
v_gene: TRBV9
abundance: many
CDR3aa: CASSAGTGPYGYTF